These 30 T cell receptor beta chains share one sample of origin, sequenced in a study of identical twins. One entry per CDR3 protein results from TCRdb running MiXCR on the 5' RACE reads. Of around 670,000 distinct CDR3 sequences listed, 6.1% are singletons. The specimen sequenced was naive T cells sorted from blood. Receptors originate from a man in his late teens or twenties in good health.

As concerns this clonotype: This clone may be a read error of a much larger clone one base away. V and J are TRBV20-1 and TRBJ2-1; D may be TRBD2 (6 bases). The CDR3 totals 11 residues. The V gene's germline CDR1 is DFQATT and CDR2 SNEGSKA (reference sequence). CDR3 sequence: CSAKDYNERFF. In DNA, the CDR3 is TGCAGTGCTAAGGACTACAATGAGCGGTTCTTC.

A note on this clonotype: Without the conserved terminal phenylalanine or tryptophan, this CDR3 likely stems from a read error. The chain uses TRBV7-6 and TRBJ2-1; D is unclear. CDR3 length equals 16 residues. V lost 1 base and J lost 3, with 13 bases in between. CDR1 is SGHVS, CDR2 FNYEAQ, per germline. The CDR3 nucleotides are TGTGCCAGCAGCTTAGGGCCGCACCGCGACTACAATGAGCAGTTCTCC. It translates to CASSLGPHRDYNEQFS.

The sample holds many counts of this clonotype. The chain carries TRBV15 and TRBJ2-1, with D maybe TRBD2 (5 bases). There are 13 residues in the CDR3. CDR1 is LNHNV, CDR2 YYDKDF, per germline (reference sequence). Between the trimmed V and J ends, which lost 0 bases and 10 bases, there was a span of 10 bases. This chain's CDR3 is CATSRDSKREQFF. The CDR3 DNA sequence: TGTGCCACCAGCAGAGATTCCAAGCGGGAGCAGTTCTTC. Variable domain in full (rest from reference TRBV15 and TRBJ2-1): DAMVIQNPRYQVTQFGKPVTLSCSQTLNHNVMYWYQQKSSQAPKLLFHYYDKDFNNEADTPDNFQSRRPNTSFCFLDIRSPGLGDTAMYLCATSRDSKREQFFGPGTRLTVL.

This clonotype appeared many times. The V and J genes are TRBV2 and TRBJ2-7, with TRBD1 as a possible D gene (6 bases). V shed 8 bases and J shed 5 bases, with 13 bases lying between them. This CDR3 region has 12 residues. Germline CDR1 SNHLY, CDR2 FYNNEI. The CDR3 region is CASDRGLNEQYV. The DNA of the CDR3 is TGTGCCAGCGATAGGGGGTTGAACGAGCAGTACGTC.

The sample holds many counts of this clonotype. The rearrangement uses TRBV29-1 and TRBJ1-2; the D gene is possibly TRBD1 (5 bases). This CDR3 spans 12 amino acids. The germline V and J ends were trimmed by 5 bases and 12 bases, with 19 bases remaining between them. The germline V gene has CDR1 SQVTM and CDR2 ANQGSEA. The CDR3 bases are TGCAGCGTTTCGGGACCGAGTCTAGAACACACCTTC. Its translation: CSVSGPSLEHTF. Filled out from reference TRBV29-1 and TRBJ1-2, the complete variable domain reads SAVISQKPSRDICQRGTSLTIQCQVDSQVTMMFWYRQQPGQSLTLIATANQGSEATYESGFVIDKFPISRPNLTFSTLTVSNMSPEDSSIYLCSVSGPSLEHTFGSGTRLTVV.

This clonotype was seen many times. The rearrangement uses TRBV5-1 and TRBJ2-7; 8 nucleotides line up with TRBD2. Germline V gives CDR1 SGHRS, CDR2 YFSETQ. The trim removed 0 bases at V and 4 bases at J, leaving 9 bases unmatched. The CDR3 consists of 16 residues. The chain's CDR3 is CASSLVGGARGYEQYF. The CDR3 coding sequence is TGCGCCAGCAGCTTGGTCGGGGGGGCGCGTGGGTACGAGCAGTACTTC.

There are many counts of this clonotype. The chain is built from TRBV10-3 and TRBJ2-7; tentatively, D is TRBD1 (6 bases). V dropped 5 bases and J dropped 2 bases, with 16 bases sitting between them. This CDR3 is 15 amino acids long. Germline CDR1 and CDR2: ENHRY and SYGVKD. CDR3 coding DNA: TGTGCCATCAGTCACTCCGAGGGGGTCCCCTACGAGCAGTACTTC. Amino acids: CAISHSEGVPYEQYF.

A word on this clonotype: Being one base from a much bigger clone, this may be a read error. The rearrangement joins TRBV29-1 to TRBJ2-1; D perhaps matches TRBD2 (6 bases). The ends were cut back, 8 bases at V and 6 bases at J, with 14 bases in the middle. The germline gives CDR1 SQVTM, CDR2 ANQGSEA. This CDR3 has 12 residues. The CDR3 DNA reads TGCAGCTTACCGACTAGTTTCAATGAGCAGTTCTTC. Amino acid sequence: CSLPTSFNEQFF.

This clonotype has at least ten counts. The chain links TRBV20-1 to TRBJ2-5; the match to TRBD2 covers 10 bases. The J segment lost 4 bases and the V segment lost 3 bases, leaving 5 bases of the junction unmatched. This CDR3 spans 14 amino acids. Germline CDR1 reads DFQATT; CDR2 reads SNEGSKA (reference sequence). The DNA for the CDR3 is TGCAGTGCTAGGCCTAGCGGGAGTGTAGAGACCCAGTACTTC. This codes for CSARPSGSVETQYF.

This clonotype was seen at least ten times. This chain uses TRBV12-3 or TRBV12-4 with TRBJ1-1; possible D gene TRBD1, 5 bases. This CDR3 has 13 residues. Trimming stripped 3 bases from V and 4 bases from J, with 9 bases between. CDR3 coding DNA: TGTGCCAGCAGTTTTTCGGGGACCACTGAAGCTTTCTTT. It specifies CASSFSGTTEAFF.

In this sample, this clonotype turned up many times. CDR3 DNA: TGTGCCAGCAGCTTGGCCGGGGGGCGGGCCACACATGAGCAGTTCTTC. The encoded protein is CASSLAGGRATHEQFF. The chain joins TRBV5-5 to TRBJ2-1; a possible D gene is TRBD2 (7 bases). CDR3 length: 16 residues. The V gene's germline CDR1 is SGHKS and CDR2 YYEKEE (reference sequence). V was pared by 0 bases and J by 8 bases, with 18 bases between.

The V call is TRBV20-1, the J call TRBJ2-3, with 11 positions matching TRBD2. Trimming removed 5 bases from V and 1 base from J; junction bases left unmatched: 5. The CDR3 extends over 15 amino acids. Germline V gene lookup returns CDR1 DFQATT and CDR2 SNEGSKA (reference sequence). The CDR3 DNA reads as TGCAGTGCTCCCCTAGCGGGAGGAGGCACAGATACGCAGTATTTT. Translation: CSAPLAGGGTDTQYF.

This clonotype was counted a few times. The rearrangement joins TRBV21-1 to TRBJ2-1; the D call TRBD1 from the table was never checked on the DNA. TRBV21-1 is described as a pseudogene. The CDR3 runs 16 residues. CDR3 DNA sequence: TGTGCCAGCAGCAGGGTTCCAGGGGGCAATTTCAATGAGCAGTTCTTC. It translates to CASSRVPGGNFNEQFF.

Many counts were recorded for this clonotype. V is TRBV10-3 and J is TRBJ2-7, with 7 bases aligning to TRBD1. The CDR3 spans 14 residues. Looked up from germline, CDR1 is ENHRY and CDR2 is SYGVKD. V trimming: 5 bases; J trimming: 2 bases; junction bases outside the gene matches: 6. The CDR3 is CAISSRGFPYEQYV. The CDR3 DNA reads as TGTGCCATCAGTTCCAGGGGGTTCCCCTACGAGCAGTACGTC.

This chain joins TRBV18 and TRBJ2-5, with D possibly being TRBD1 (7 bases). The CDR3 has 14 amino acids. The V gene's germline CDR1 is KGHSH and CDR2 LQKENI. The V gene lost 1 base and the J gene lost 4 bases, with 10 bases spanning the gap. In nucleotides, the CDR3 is TGTGCCAGCTCACCACGGAGGGGGCGAGAGACCCAGTACTTC. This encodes CASSPRRGRETQYF.

The CDR3 DNA sequence: TGCAGTGCTAGAGCAGGGGGCGTTGGCTACACCTTC. Amino acids: CSARAGGVGYTF. The J gene is TRBJ1-2, the V gene TRBV20-1; 8 positions match TRBD1. CDR1 DFQATT and CDR2 SNEGSKA come from the germline V gene (reference sequence). V lost 1 base, J lost 7 bases, and 2 bases stayed unmatched. The CDR3 extends over 12 amino acids.

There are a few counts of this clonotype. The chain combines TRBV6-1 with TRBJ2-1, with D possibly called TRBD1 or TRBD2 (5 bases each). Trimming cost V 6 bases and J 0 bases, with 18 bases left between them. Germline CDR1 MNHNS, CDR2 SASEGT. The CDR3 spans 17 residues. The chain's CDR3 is CASRGLRARSSYNEQFF. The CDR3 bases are TGTGCCAGCAGGGGGCTGAGGGCCCGCAGCTCCTACAATGAGCAGTTCTTC.

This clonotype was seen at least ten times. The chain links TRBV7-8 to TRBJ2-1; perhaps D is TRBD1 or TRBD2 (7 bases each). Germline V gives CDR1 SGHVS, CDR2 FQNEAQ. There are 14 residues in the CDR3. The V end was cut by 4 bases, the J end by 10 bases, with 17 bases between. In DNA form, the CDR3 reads TGTGCCAGCAGCTCCCGGAGGGGAGGGGGCGAGCAGTTCTTC. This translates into CASSSRRGGGEQFF. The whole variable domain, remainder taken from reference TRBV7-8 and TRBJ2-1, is GAGVSQSPRYKVAKRGQDVALRCDPISGHVSLFWYQQALGQGPEFLTYFQNEAQLDKSGLPSDRFFAERPEGSVSTLKIQRTQQEDSAVYLCASSSRRGGGEQFFGPGTRLTVL.

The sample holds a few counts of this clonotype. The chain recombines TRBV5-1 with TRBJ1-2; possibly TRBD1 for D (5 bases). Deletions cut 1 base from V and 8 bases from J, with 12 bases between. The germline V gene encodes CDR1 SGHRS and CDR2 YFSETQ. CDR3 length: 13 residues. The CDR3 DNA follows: TGCGCCAGCAGCTTGAGGCAGGGAGACGGCTACACCTTC. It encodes CASSLRQGDGYTF.

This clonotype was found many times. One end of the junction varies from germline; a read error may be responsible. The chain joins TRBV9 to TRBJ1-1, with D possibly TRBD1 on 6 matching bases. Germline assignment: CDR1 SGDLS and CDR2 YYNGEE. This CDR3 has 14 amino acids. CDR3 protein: CDSSSFNSQGEAFF. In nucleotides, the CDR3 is TGTGACAGCAGCTCCTTTAACTCCCAGGGGGAAGCTTTCTTT.

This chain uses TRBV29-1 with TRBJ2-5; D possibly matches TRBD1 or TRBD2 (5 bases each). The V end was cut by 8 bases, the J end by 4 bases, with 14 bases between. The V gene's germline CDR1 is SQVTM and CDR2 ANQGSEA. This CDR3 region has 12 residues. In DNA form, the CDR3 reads TGCAGCCTAACCCAGGGACGAGAGACCCAGTACTTC. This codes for CSLTQGRETQYF.

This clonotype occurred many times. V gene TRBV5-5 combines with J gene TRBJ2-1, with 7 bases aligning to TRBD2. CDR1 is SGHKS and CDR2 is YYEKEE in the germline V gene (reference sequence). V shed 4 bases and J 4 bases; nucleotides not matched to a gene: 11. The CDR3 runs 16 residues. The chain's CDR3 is CASSLLADPTYNEQFF. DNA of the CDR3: TGTGCCAGCAGCCTTCTAGCGGACCCAACTTACAATGAGCAGTTCTTC.

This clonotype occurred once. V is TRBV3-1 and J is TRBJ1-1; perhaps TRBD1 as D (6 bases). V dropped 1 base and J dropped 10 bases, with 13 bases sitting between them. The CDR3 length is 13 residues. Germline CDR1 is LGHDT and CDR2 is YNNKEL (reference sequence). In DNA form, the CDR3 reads TGTGCCAGCAGCCAAGCAACAGGGAAGTTAGCTTTCTTT. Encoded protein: CASSQATGKLAFF.

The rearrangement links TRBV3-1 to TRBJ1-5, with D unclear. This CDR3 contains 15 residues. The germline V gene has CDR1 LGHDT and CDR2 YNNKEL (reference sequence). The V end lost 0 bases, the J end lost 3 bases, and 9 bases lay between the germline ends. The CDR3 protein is CASSQDSGINQPQHF. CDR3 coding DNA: TGTGCCAGCAGCCAAGATAGCGGGATCAATCAGCCCCAGCATTTT.

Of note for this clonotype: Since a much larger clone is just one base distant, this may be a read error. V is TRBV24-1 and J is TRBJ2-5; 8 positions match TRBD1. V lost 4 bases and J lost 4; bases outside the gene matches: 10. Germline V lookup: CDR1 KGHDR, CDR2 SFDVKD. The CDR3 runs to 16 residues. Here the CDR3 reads CATSEKCRGLVETQYF. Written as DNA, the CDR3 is TGTGCCACCAGTGAGAAGTGCAGGGGGCTAGTAGAGACCCAGTACTTC.

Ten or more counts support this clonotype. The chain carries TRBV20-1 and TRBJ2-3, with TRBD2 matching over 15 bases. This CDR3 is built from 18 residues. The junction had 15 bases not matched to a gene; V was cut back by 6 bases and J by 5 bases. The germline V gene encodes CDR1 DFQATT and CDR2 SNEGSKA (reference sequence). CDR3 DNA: TGCAGTGCCCCAACGCAGGGACTAGCGGGAGGTCCCATAGATACGCAGTATTTT. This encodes CSAPTQGLAGGPIDTQYF.

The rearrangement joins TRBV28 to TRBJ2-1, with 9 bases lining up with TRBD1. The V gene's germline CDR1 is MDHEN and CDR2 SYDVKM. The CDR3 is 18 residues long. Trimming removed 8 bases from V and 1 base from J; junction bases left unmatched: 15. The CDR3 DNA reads TGTGCCAGCGGGTCGGAAGTATGGGGACAGGGATCCTACAATGAGCAGTTCTTC. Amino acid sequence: CASGSEVWGQGSYNEQFF.

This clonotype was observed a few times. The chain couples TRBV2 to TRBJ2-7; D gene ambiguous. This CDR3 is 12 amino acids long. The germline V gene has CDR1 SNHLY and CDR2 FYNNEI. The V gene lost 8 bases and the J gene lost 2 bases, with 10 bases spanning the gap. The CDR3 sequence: CASLGLPYEQYF. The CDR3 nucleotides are TGTGCCAGCCTAGGTCTTCCCTACGAGCAGTACTTC.

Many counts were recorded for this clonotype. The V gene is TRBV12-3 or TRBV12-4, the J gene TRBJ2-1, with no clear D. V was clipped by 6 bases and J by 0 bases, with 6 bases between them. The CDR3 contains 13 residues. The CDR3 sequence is CASRQRSYNEQFF. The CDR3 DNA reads TGTGCCAGCAGACAGCGCTCCTACAATGAGCAGTTCTTC.

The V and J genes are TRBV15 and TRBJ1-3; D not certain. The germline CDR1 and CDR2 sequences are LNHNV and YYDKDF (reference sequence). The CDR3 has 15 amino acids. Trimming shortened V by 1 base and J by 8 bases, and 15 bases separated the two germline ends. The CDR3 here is CATSRVPGSRDTIYF. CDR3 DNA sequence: TGTGCCACCAGCAGAGTCCCGGGATCTAGGGACACCATATATTTT.